One sample yielded the 17 T cell receptor beta chains listed below, sequenced in a study of cytomegalovirus exposure and HLA in healthy donors. The PCR made use of 60 Vbeta and 13 Jbeta primers. TCRdb's copy holds only in-frame clones and misses some; the assay was immunoSEQ multiplex PCR. The table includes roughly 150,000 clones, roughly 85% detected once. Sample: PBMCs. The receptors derive from a man aged 25-45 years in good health and CMV-seronegative.

This clone was detected a few times. The identical CDR3 is also encoded by other nucleotide sequences in the sample. The chain joins TRBV4-3 to TRBJ2-2; TRBD1 might be the D (5 bases). V gave up 0 bases and J gave up 4 bases, with 9 bases separating them. This CDR3 contains 15 residues. The germline gives CDR1 LGHNA, CDR2 YSLEER. The CDR3 region is CASSQDQGSTGELFF. Written as DNA, the CDR3 is TGCGCCAGCAGCCAAGATCAGGGTAGCACCGGGGAGCTGTTTTTT.

The rearrangement joins TRBV4-3 to TRBJ1-2, with D uncertain. The V gene's germline CDR1 is LGHNA and CDR2 YSLEER. V gave up 2 bases and J gave up 8 bases, with 15 bases separating them. This CDR3 spans 14 amino acids. The CDR3 reads CASSQIFREEGYTF. The CDR3 DNA sequence: TGCGCCAGCAGCCAAATTTTTAGGGAGGAGGGCTACACCTTC.

The chain has TRBV25-1 and TRBJ2-5, with D possibly being TRBD2 (5 bases). The CDR3 has 15 amino acids. V shed 6 bases and J shed 1 base, with 15 bases lying between them. Per the germline V gene, CDR1 is MGHDK and CDR2 is SYGVNS. CDR3 sequence (DNA): TGTGCCAGCAGCCGCCCCATAAGCGGCCAAGAGACCCAGTACTTC. Its translation: CASSRPISGQETQYF.

This sequence joins TRBV7-8 and TRBJ2-1, with D perhaps matching TRBD2 (6 bases). CDR3 length: 15 amino acids. The V end was cut by 5 bases, the J end by 0 bases, with 11 bases between. The germline CDR1 and CDR2 sequences are SGHVS and FQNEAQ. The CDR3 here is CASSRSGSSYNEQFF. The CDR3 coding sequence is TGTGCCAGCAGCCGTAGCGGAAGCTCCTACAATGAGCAGTTCTTC.

This chain joins TRBV5-1 and TRBJ2-5, with D possibly being TRBD2 (5 bases). This CDR3 comprises 16 residues. Germline V CDR1 and CDR2: SGHRS, YFSETQ. V gave up 0 bases and J gave up 1 base, with 13 bases separating them. DNA for the CDR3: TGCGCCAGCAGCTTGGCTGAGGGTGGCCCCCAAGAGACCCAGTACTTC. Translated: CASSLAEGGPQETQYF.

The gene calls are TRBV20-1 and TRBJ1-5; D is unresolved. CDR1 and CDR2 from the germline V gene are DFQATT and SNEGSKA (reference sequence). The CDR3 has 10 amino acids. V dropped 6 bases and J dropped 6 bases, with 6 bases sitting between them. The DNA of the CDR3 is TGCAGTGCCCCTTTTCAGCCCCAGCATTTT. This sequence encodes CSAPFQPQHF.

The V and J genes are TRBV27 and TRBJ2-3; 12 bases agree with TRBD2. The CDR3 covers 16 residues. Germline assignment: CDR1 MNHEY and CDR2 SMNVEV (reference sequence). V lost 5 bases, J lost 2 bases, and 5 bases stayed unmatched. The CDR3 loop is CASSLLAGGFTDTQYF. The CDR3 DNA follows: TGTGCCAGCAGTCTACTAGCGGGGGGTTTCACAGATACGCAGTATTTT.

The chain combines TRBV28 with TRBJ1-2, with D possibly TRBD1 on 6 matching bases. V lost 2 bases to trimming and J lost 8 bases, with 18 bases between them. CDR3 size: 15 residues. The germline CDR1 and CDR2 sequences are MDHEN and SYDVKM. The CDR3 loop reads CASSLRATGQGGYTF. The CDR3 DNA reads as TGTGCCAGCAGTTTAAGGGCGACAGGCCAGGGGGGCTACACCTTC.

V is TRBV25-1 and J is TRBJ1-5; tentatively, D is TRBD1 (6 bases). Deletions cut 4 bases from V and 5 bases from J, with 6 bases between. This CDR3 spans 12 amino acids. From germline, CDR1 is MGHDK and CDR2 SYGVNS. The CDR3 spells CASSGTDQPQHF. CDR3 nucleotides: TGTGCCAGCAGTGGGACAGATCAGCCCCAGCATTTT.

V gene TRBV5-6 combines with J gene TRBJ1-2; D unresolved. Germline loops: CDR1 SGHDT, CDR2 YYEEEE. The V and J ends lost 4 bases and 4 bases respectively, with 8 bases between them. The CDR3 contains 12 residues. CDR3 in amino acids: CASSEGTYGYTF. The CDR3 nucleotides are TGTGCCAGCAGCGAGGGCACCTATGGCTACACCTTC.

This clone showed up just a few times. The gene calls are TRBV4-3 and TRBJ2-5; 9 nucleotides align to TRBD2. V trimming: 4 bases; J trimming: 5 bases; junction bases outside the gene matches: 11. Per germline, CDR1 LGHNA and CDR2 YSLEER. The CDR3 has 16 residues. This CDR3 reads CASSPRSGGWWETQYF. The CDR3 DNA reads TGCGCCAGCAGCCCCAGGAGCGGGGGGTGGTGGGAGACCCAGTACTTC.

V usage is TRBV5-1 and J usage is TRBJ1-4, with 10 bases identical to TRBD1. Germline V CDR1 and CDR2: SGHRS, YFSETQ. This CDR3 region has 14 residues. The junction had 6 bases not matched to a gene; V was cut back by 0 bases and J by 13 bases. The CDR3 region has the DNA TGCGCCAGCAGCTTGGAGGGACAGGGGAGGGCACTGTTTTTT. Residues: CASSLEGQGRALFF.

V is TRBV5-1 and J is TRBJ1-2; possible D gene TRBD1, 6 bases. CDR3 length: 14 residues. Germline-derived CDR1 and CDR2 are SGHRS and YFSETQ. The germline V and J ends were trimmed by 1 base and 4 bases, with 11 bases remaining between them. This chain's CDR3 is CASSLIGDIYGYTF. In nucleotides, the CDR3 is TGCGCCAGCAGCTTGATTGGGGACATCTATGGCTACACCTTC.

Regarding this clone: One end of the junction fails to match germline, which may point to a read error. CDR3 protein: CASSPNGGGFQETQYF. The CDR3 bases are TGTGCTAGCAGCCCTAATGGCGGGGGGTTCCAAGAGACCCAGTACTTC. The chain is built from TRBV7-7 and TRBJ2-5, with 8 bases lining up with TRBD2. CDR3 length: 16 residues. In germline, CDR1 is SSHAT, CDR2 FNYEAQ (reference sequence).

This clone appeared once. This chain joins TRBV10-3 and TRBJ1-2; 9 bases are a match to TRBD1. V dropped 4 bases and J dropped 4; count of bases not matched to a gene: 4. The CDR3 sequence is 14 residues long. Germline CDR1 and CDR2: ENHRY and SYGVKD. The CDR3 reads CAISGQGDGYGYTF. The CDR3 DNA reads as TGTGCCATCAGTGGACAGGGGGATGGCTATGGCTACACCTTC.

CDR3 coding DNA: TGTGCCAGCAGTGGAGAAACCGGGACAGGGATCTACGAGCAGTACTTC. Translation gives CASSGETGTGIYEQYF. The V call is TRBV6-1, the J call TRBJ2-7, with 9 bases fitting TRBD1. This CDR3 is 16 amino acids long. The germline V gene has CDR1 MNHNS and CDR2 SASEGT. Losses at the gene ends were 4 bases for V and 3 bases for J; bases not matched to a gene: 10.

The chain combines TRBV18 with TRBJ2-7; TRBD1 matches 9 bases. Germline V gene lookup returns CDR1 KGHSH and CDR2 LQKENI. Unmatched junction bases numbered 7, after V lost 1 base and J lost 6 bases. CDR3 length: 15 residues. The CDR3, as DNA: TGTGCCAGCTCACCACAAACGACAGGGGGGAGCGAGCAGTACTTC. Encoded protein: CASSPQTTGGSEQYF. Filled out from reference TRBV18 and TRBJ2-7, the complete variable domain reads NAGVMQNPRHLVRRRGQEARLRCSPMKGHSHVYWYRQLPEEGLKFMVYLQKENIIDESGMPKERFSAEFPKEGPSILRIQQVVRGDSAAYFCASSPQTTGGSEQYFGPGTRLTVT.